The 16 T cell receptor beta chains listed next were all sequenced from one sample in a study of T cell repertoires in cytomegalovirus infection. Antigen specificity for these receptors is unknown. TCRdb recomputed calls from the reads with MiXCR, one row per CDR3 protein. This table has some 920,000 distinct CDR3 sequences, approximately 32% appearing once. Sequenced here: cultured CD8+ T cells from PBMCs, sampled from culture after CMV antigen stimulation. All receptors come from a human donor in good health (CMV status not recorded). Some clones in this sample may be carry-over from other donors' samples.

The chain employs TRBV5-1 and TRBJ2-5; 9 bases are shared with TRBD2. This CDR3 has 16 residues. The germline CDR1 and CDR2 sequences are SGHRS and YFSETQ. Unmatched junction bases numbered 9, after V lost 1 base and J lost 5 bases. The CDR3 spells CASSLTAGGPLETQYF. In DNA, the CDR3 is TGCGCCAGCAGCTTGACAGCGGGGGGACCGTTGGAGACCCAGTACTTC. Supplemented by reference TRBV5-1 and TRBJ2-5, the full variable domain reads KAGVTQTPRYLIKTRGQQVTLSCSPISGHRSVSWYQQTPGQGLQFLFEYFSETQRNKGNFPGRFSGRQFSNSRSEMNVSTLELGDSALYLCASSLTAGGPLETQYFGPGTRLLVL.

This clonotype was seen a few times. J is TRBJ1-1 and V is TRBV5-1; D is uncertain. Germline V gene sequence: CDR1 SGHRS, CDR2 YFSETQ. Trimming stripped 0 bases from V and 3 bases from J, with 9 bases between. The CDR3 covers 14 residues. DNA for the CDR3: TGCGCCAGCAGCTTGGTGCAGGTGGACACTGAAGCTTTCTTT. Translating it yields CASSLVQVDTEAFF.

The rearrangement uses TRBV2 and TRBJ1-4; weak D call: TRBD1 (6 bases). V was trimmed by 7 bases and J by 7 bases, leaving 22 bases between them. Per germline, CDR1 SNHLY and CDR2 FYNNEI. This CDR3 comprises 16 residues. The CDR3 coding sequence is TGTGCCAGCAAAGCGAGTACAGGGCAGGGAGTTGAAAAACTGTTTTTT. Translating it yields CASKASTGQGVEKLFF.

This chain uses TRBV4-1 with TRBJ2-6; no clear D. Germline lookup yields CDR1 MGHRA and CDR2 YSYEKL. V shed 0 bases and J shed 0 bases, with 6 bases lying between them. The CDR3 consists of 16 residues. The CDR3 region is CASSQEQFSGANVLTF. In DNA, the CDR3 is TGCGCCAGCAGCCAAGAACAGTTCTCTGGGGCCAACGTCCTGACTTTC.

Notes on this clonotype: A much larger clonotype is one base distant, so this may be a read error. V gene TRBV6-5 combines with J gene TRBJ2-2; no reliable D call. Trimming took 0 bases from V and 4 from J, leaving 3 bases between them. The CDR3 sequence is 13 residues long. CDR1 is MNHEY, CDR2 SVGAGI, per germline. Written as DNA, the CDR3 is TGTGCCAGCAGTTACTCGACCACCGGGGAGCTGTTTTTT. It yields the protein CASSYSTTGELFF.

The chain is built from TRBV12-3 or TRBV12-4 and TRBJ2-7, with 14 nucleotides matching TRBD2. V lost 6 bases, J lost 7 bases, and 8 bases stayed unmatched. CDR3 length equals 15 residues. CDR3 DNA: TGTGCCAGCAGCTTGACTAGCGGGGGGGTTGGGGAGCAGTACTTC. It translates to CASSLTSGGVGEQYF.

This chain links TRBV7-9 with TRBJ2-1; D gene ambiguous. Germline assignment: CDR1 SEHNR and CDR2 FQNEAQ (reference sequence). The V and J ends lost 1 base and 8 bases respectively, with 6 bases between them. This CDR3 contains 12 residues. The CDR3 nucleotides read TGTGCCAGCAGCTTAGTCAGCGATGAGCAGTTCTTC. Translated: CASSLVSDEQFF.

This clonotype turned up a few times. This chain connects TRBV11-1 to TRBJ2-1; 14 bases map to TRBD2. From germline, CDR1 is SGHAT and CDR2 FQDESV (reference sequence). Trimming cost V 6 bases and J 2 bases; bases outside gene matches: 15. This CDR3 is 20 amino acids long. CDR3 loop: CASSTDWTSGGFRAYNEQFF. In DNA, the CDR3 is TGTGCCAGCAGTACAGACTGGACTAGCGGGGGGTTCCGAGCCTACAATGAGCAGTTCTTC.

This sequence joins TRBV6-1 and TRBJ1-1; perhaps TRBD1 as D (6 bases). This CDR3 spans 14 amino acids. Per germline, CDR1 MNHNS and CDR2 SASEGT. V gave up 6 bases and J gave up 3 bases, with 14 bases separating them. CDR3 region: CASRMTGLYTEAFF. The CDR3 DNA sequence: TGTGCCAGCAGGATGACAGGACTATACACTGAAGCTTTCTTT.

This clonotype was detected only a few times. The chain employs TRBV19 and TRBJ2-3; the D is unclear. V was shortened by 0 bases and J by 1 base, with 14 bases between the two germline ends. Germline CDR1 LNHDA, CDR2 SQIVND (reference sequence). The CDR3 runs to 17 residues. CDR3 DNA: TGTGCCAGTAGTATAGATCCGGCCTTGTACGGCACAGATACGCAGTATTTT. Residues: CASSIDPALYGTDTQYF.

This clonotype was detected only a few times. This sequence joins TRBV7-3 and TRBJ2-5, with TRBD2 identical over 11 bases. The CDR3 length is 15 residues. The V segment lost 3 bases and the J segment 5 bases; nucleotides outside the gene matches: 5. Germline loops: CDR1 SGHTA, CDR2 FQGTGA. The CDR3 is CASSFSGGAAETQYF. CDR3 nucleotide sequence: TGTGCCAGCAGCTTTAGCGGGGGGGCCGCGGAGACCCAGTACTTC.

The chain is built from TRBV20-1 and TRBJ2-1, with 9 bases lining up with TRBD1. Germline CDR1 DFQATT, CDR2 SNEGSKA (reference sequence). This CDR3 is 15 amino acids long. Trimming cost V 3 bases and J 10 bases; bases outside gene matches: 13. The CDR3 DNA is TGCAGTGCTAGCAGTGGGGGACAGGGCTTAAGAGAGCAGTTCTTC. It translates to CSASSGGQGLREQFF.

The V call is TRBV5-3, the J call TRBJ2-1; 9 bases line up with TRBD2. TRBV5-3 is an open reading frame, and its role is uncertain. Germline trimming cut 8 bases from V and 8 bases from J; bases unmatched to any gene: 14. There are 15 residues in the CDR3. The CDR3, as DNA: TGTGCCAGCGACCCGACTAGCGGCGGGAGTGATGAGCAGTTCTTC. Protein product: CASDPTSGGSDEQFF.

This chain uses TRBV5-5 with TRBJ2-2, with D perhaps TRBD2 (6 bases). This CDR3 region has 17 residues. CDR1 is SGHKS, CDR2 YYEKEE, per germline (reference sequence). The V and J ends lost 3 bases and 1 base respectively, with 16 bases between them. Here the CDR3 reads CASSYPTGTRNTGELFF. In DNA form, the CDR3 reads TGTGCCAGCAGCTACCCCACCGGGACTCGGAACACCGGGGAGCTGTTTTTT.

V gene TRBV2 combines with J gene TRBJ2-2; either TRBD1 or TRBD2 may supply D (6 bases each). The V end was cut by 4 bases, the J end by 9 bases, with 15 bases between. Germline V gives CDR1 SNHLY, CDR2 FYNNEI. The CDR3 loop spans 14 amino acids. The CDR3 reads CASSGRGDSRELFF. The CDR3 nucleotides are TGTGCCAGCAGTGGAAGGGGGGACTCCCGGGAGCTGTTTTTT. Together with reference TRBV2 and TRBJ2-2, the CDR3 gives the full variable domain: EPEVTQTPSHQVTQMGQEVILRCVPISNHLYFYWYRQILGQKVEFLVSFYNNEISEKSEIFDDQFSVERPDGSNFTLKIRSTKLEDSAMYFCASSGRGDSRELFFGEGSRLTVL.

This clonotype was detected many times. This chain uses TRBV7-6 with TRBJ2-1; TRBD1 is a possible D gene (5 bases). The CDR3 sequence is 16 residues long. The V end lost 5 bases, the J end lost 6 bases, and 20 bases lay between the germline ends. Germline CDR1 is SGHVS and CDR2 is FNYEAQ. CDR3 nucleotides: TGTGCCAGCAGCGAGGACATGTTTCCTCGGGTCAATGAGCAGTTCTTC. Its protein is CASSEDMFPRVNEQFF.